This is a list of T cell receptor beta chains from one sample in a study of blood T cell repertoires in COVID-19. Measured with immunoSEQ multiplex PCR; TCRdb has only the in-frame clones, and not every one. Of some 150,000 clones in the sample, roughly 80% are singletons; the top ten hold roughly 4.8%. The sample comprised peripheral blood. These receptors were obtained from a human donor in a cohort sampled during active COVID-19. The CDR3 runs from the conserved cysteine through the conserved F or W. Each record gives: clone size, J gene, V gene, D gene, CDR3 protein, CDR3 DNA. The D gene is left open where the match is weak. The size field is filled for only some rows; it gives once, few, many or a size class.

size: -
J: TRBJ2-7
V: TRBV12-3/TRBV12-4
D: TRBD1
CDR3: CASGTGPYEQYF
DNA: TGTGCCAGCGGGACAGGGCCCTACGAGCAGTACTTC

size: -
J: TRBJ1-2
V: TRBV2
D: -
CDR3: CASSGEASYGYTF
DNA: TGTGCCAGCAGCGGGGAGGCTTCCTATGGCTACACCTTC

size: -
J: TRBJ2-1
V: TRBV18
D: -
CDR3: CASSPRRDQGEQFF
DNA: TGTGCCAGCTCACCTCGTAGGGATCAGGGTGAGCAGTTCTTC

size: -
J: TRBJ1-3
V: TRBV6-4
D: -
CDR3: CASSDPSSPNRDSSGNTIYF
DNA: TGTGCCAGCAGTGACCCATCCTCGCCGAACAGGGATAGCTCTGGAAACACCATATATTTT

size: -
J: TRBJ2-3
V: TRBV12-3/TRBV12-4
D: -
CDR3: CASSLGGPQYF
DNA: TGTGCCAGCAGTTTAGGGGGGCCGCAGTATTTT

size: -
J: TRBJ2-1
V: TRBV29-1
D: -
CDR3: CSVAGTAKSSYNEQFF
DNA: TGCAGCGTTGCGGGAACGGCTAAAAGCTCCTACAATGAGCAGTTCTTC

size: -
J: TRBJ1-5
V: TRBV28
D: TRBD1
CDR3: CASRRIQFRQGGNQPQHF
DNA: TGTGCCAGCAGACGTATTCAATTCCGACAGGGAGGTAACCAGCCCCAGCATTTT

size: -
J: TRBJ2-2
V: TRBV9
D: -
CDR3: CASSVAAVNTGELFF
DNA: TGTGCCAGCAGCGTAGCAGCGGTGAACACCGGGGAGCTGTTTTTT

size: -
J: TRBJ2-2
V: TRBV6-6
D: TRBD2
CDR3: CASSPLAGDTGELFF
DNA: TGTGCCAGCAGCCCACTAGCGGGAGACACCGGGGAGCTGTTTTTT

size: -
J: TRBJ1-5
V: TRBV19
D: -
CDR3: CASSTGPPAGQPQHF
DNA: TGTGCCAGTAGTACGGGACCTCCAGCGGGTCAGCCCCAGCATTTT

size: -
J: TRBJ2-3
V: TRBV5-1
D: -
CDR3: CASKGWSTGGTDTQYF
DNA: TGCGCCAGCAAAGGTTGGTCTACCGGGGGAACAGATACGCAGTATTTT

size: few
J: TRBJ1-2
V: TRBV19
D: TRBD1
CDR3: CASSAQGGTYGYTF
DNA: TGTGCCAGTAGTGCCCAGGGGGGAACCTATGGCTACACCTTC

size: -
J: TRBJ2-1
V: TRBV7-8
D: -
CDR3: CASSSQTGRITFF
DNA: TGTGCCAGCAGCTCTCAGACAGGGAGGATAACGTTCTTC

size: -
J: TRBJ1-2
V: TRBV6-1
D: -
CDR3: CASSEGHGQYGYTF
DNA: TGTGCCAGCAGTGAAGGACACGGACAATATGGCTACACCTTC

size: -
J: TRBJ1-1
V: TRBV19
D: -
CDR3: CASTSRDNLNTEAFF
DNA: TGTGCCAGTACCAGCAGGGATAACCTGAACACTGAAGCTTTCTTT

size: -
J: TRBJ1-2
V: TRBV5-1
D: -
CDR3: CASSDTTPAAYGYTF
DNA: TGCGCCAGCAGCGATACGACCCCGGCGGCCTATGGCTACACCTTC

size: -
J: TRBJ2-5
V: TRBV2
D: TRBD2
CDR3: CASIVGAGGRETQYF
DNA: TGTGCCAGCATAGTGGGGGCGGGAGGGCGAGAGACCCAGTACTTC

size: -
J: TRBJ2-3
V: TRBV9
D: TRBD2
CDR3: CASSVGAGSTDTQYF
DNA: TGTGCCAGCAGCGTAGGAGCGGGGAGCACAGATACGCAGTATTTT

size: once
J: TRBJ1-6
V: TRBV9
D: -
CDR3: CASSDQGLGNSPLHF
DNA: TGTGCCAGCAGCGACCAGGGTCTGGGGAATTCACCCCTCCACTTT

size: -
J: TRBJ1-4
V: TRBV12-3/TRBV12-4
D: -
CDR3: CASNSNEKLFF
DNA: TGTGCCAGCAATAGTAATGAAAAACTGTTTTTT

size: -
J: TRBJ2-7
V: TRBV18
D: TRBD2
CDR3: CASSPLAVKDYEQYF
DNA: TGTGCCAGCTCGCCACTAGCGGTAAAGGACTACGAGCAGTACTTC

size: -
J: TRBJ1-5
V: TRBV7-7
D: -
CDR3: CASSKTEYSNQPQHF
DNA: TGTGCTAGCAGCAAGACAGAATATAGCAATCAGCCCCAGCATTTT

size: -
J: TRBJ1-3
V: TRBV4-1
D: -
CDR3: CASSQYTAFSGNTIYF
DNA: TGCGCCAGCAGCCAATATACAGCATTCTCTGGAAACACCATATATTTT

size: -
J: TRBJ2-3
V: TRBV4-1
D: TRBD1
CDR3: CASSQVRDRGRGTQYF
DNA: TGCGCCAGCAGCCAAGTGAGGGACAGGGGGCGAGGTACGCAGTATTTT

size: -
J: TRBJ2-5
V: TRBV7-2
D: -
CDR3: CASSLGLGREETQYF
DNA: TGTGCCAGCAGCTTAGGACTGGGCAGGGAAGAGACCCAGTACTTC

size: -
J: TRBJ2-3
V: TRBV3-1/TRBV3-2
D: -
CDR3: CASSPDSMDTQYF
DNA: TGTGCCAGCAGCCCGGACAGTATGGATACGCAGTATTTT

size: once
J: TRBJ1-2
V: TRBV28
D: -
CDR3: CASSFARLHLNYGYTF
DNA: TGTGCCAGCAGTTTCGCCCGATTACACCTTAACTATGGCTACACCTTC

size: -
J: TRBJ1-2
V: TRBV6-5
D: -
CDR3: CASRPSQTNYGYTF
DNA: TGTGCCAGCAGACCTAGCCAGACTAACTATGGCTACACCTTC

size: -
J: TRBJ1-2
V: TRBV5-4
D: -
CDR3: CASSPGGGKQGYTF
DNA: TGTGCCAGCAGCCCGGGGGGAGGGAAACAGGGCTACACCTTC

size: -
J: TRBJ2-5
V: TRBV6-5
D: -
CDR3: CASSNPATGQETQYF
DNA: TGTGCCAGCAGTAACCCAGCTACAGGCCAAGAGACCCAGTACTTC

size: few
J: TRBJ1-1
V: TRBV2
D: TRBD1
CDR3: CASRELTGRAFF
DNA: TGTGCCAGCAGAGAGCTGACAGGGAGAGCTTTCTTT

size: -
J: TRBJ2-1
V: TRBV6-6
D: TRBD2
CDR3: CASSVDTGTSGNEQFF
DNA: TGTGCCAGCAGCGTTGATACCGGGACTAGCGGCAATGAGCAGTTCTTC

size: -
J: TRBJ1-5
V: TRBV15
D: -
CDR3: CATSRDLGAGQPQHF
DNA: TGTGCCACCAGCAGAGATTTGGGGGCTGGTCAGCCCCAGCATTTT

size: -
J: TRBJ2-2
V: TRBV5-6
D: TRBD1
CDR3: CASSSYQQGAGELFF
DNA: TGTGCCAGCAGCTCTTACCAACAGGGGGCCGGGGAGCTGTTTTTT

size: -
J: TRBJ2-3
V: TRBV29-1
D: -
CDR3: CSVWERSTDTQYF
DNA: TGCAGCGTTTGGGAGAGAAGCACAGATACGCAGTATTTT

size: -
J: TRBJ2-1
V: TRBV5-6
D: TRBD1
CDR3: CASSLGWTGGENEQFF
DNA: TGTGCCAGCAGCCTTGGCTGGACAGGGGGCGAGAATGAGCAGTTCTTC

size: -
J: TRBJ2-5
V: TRBV18
D: TRBD1
CDR3: CASSPTGTGSPETQYF
DNA: TGTGCCAGCTCACCCACCGGGACAGGGTCCCCCGAGACCCAGTACTTC

size: -
J: TRBJ2-4
V: TRBV7-2
D: -
CDR3: CASSIERLAGGIQYF
DNA: TGTGCCAGCAGCATCGAGCGGCTGGCCGGTGGCATTCAGTACTTC

size: -
J: TRBJ2-3
V: TRBV4-2
D: -
CDR3: CASRGDPASTDTQYF
DNA: TGTGCCAGCAGGGGAGATCCGGCTAGCACAGATACGCAGTATTTT

size: once
J: TRBJ2-1
V: TRBV21-1
D: -
CDR3: CASSKEGVLVMGNEQFF
DNA: TGTGCCAGCAGCAAAGAGGGGGTCTTGGTGATGGGCAATGAGCAGTTCTTC

size: -
J: TRBJ2-3
V: TRBV14
D: -
CDR3: CASSPRGGVEWSTDTQYF
DNA: TGTGCCAGCAGCCCACGAGGGGGAGTGGAGTGGAGCACAGATACGCAGTATTTT

size: -
J: TRBJ1-1
V: TRBV4-1
D: -
CDR3: CASSPRGPMNTEAFF
DNA: TGCGCCAGCAGCCCTAGGGGCCCAATGAACACTGAAGCTTTCTTT

size: -
J: TRBJ1-3
V: TRBV7-9
D: -
CDR3: CASSSWGSGGNTIYF
DNA: TGTGCCAGCAGCTCTTGGGGCTCGGGCGGAAACACCATATATTTT

size: -
J: TRBJ2-3
V: TRBV11-1
D: TRBD1
CDR3: CASSLSHRTGADTQYF
DNA: TGTGCCAGCAGCTTATCGCACCGGACAGGGGCAGATACGCAGTATTTT

size: -
J: TRBJ2-3
V: TRBV5-1
D: -
CDR3: CASSLMLAETTDTQYF
DNA: TGCGCCAGCAGCTTGATGCTGGCGGAGACCACAGATACGCAGTATTTT

size: -
J: TRBJ2-3
V: TRBV7-2
D: -
CDR3: CASSLIASRDTQYF
DNA: TGTGCCAGCAGCTTAATAGCTAGCAGGGATACGCAGTATTTT

size: -
J: TRBJ2-3
V: TRBV7-2
D: -
CDR3: CASSLYESTDTQYF
DNA: TGTGCCAGCAGCCTCTATGAGAGCACAGATACGCAGTATTTT

size: once
J: TRBJ2-4
V: TRBV2
D: -
CDR3: CASSPGAGPALGNIQYF
DNA: TGTGCCAGCAGCCCCGGTGCGGGGCCCGCCCTAGGAAACATTCAGTACTTC

size: -
J: TRBJ2-3
V: TRBV9
D: TRBD1
CDR3: CASGGTGPDTQYF
DNA: TGTGCCAGCGGGGGGACAGGCCCAGATACGCAGTATTTT

size: -
J: TRBJ1-5
V: TRBV19
D: -
CDR3: CASSITGEQPQHF
DNA: TGTGCCAGTAGTATAACAGGTGAACAGCCCCAGCATTTT

size: once
J: TRBJ2-1
V: TRBV4-1
D: TRBD2
CDR3: CASSQDRGLAGRGSYNEQFF
DNA: TGCGCCAGCAGCCAAGATCGGGGACTAGCGGGAAGGGGGTCCTACAATGAGCAGTTCTTC

size: -
J: TRBJ2-4
V: TRBV19
D: -
CDR3: CARTLGEDFQAKNIQYF
DNA: TGTGCCAGAACCCTAGGGGAGGATTTTCAAGCCAAAAACATTCAGTACTTC

size: once
J: TRBJ1-3
V: TRBV5-1
D: -
CDR3: CASSGGSGNTIYF
DNA: TGCGCCAGCAGCGGAGGCTCTGGAAACACCATATATTTT

size: -
J: TRBJ2-3
V: TRBV18
D: TRBD2
CDR3: CASSPSLILAGPDTQYF
DNA: TGTGCCAGCTCACCTAGTTTGATACTAGCGGGACCCGATACGCAGTATTTT

size: -
J: TRBJ1-5
V: TRBV20-1
D: -
CDR3: CSASRSDQPQHF
DNA: TGCAGTGCTAGTCGGTCTGATCAGCCCCAGCATTTT